This entry concerns a single T cell receptor (beta chain). The antigen is unknown. The CDR3 extends over 14 amino acids. Germline lookup yields CDR1 SGHVS and CDR2 FNYEAQ. After removal of 1 base from V and 0 bases from J, the junction contained 0 bases not matched to a gene. The PCR had 60 Vbeta and 13 Jbeta primers. Sequencing used immunoSEQ multiplex PCR; TCRdb keeps in-frame clones, though not all of them. This sample has approximately 190,000 clones, with 70% found just once. The sample belongs to a study of cytomegalovirus exposure and HLA in healthy donors. The study's findings and limits: Several of the most significant clusters appeared, in a later analysis, to be linked to common viral pathogens. Relative to the approximately 700-donor mean, N-insertions were reportedly fewer in an Asian-associated ancestry cluster in a later analysis.

Sequencing was performed on PBMCs. The receptor comes from a man between 35 and 55 years old in good health and CMV-seropositive. V is TRBV7-6 and J is TRBJ2-7; TRBD1 matches 7 bases. The CDR3 DNA reads TGTGCCAGCAGCTTAGGGGACAGCTCCTACGAGCAGTACTTC. This sequence encodes CASSLGDSSYEQYF.